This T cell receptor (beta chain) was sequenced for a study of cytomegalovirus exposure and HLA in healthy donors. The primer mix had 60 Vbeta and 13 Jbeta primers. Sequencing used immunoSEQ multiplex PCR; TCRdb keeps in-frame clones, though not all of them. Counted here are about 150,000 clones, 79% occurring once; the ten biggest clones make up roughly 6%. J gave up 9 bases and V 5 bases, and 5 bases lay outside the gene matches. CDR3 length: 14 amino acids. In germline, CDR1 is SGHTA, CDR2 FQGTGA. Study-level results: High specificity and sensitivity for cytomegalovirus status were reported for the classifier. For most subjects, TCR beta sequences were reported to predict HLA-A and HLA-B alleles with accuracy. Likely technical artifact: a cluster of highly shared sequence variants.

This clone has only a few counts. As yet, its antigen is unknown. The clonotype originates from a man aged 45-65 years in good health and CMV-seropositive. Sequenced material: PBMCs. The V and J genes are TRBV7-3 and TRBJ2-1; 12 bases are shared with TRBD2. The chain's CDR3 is CASSPTSGGSEQFF. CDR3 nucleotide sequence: TGTGCCAGCAGCCCCACTAGCGGGGGGAGTGAGCAGTTCTTC.